One sample yielded the 26 T cell receptor beta chains listed below, sequenced in a study of read filtering for tumor transcriptome and immune sequencing. Molecular barcoded adaptors covering alpha/delta and beta/gamma chains were used on 400 to 450 ng RNA. TCRdb recomputed calls from the reads with MiXCR, one row per CDR3 protein. The sample gives over 45,000 distinct CDR3 sequences, about 20% of which show up once; roughly a sixth is in the top ten. The sequenced sample was a population of CD138-negative cells sorted from bone marrow. The receptors come from a donor at least 40 years old with multiple myeloma.

This clonotype occurred many times. This chain uses TRBV29-1 with TRBJ1-1, with D unclear. The CDR3 consists of 11 residues. Per the germline V gene, CDR1 is SQVTM and CDR2 is ANQGSEA. With 6 bases removed from V and 4 bases from J, the gap between germline ends came to 9 bases. CDR3 in amino acids: CSVAVVTEAFF. DNA of the CDR3: TGCAGCGTGGCCGTAGTCACTGAAGCTTTCTTT.

This clonotype was detected ten times or more. The rearrangement uses TRBV9 and TRBJ2-2, with D hard to call. Germline V gives CDR1 SGDLS, CDR2 YYNGEE. This CDR3 has 12 residues. The V gene lost 3 bases and the J gene lost 4 bases, with 4 bases spanning the gap. As DNA, the CDR3 is TGTGCCAGCAGCGGAATCACCGGGGAGCTGTTTTTT. It codes for CASSGITGELFF.

About this clonotype itself: The missing conserved phenylalanine or tryptophan at the end of this CDR3 makes a read error likely. The gene calls are TRBV12-3 or TRBV12-4 and TRBJ2-4; TRBD1 matches at 7 bases. Losses at the gene ends were 6 bases for V and 5 bases for J; bases not matched to a gene: 10. The CDR3 runs 15 residues. CDR3 amino acids: CASSATGIMENIQYL. CDR3 nucleotide sequence: TGTGCCAGCAGCGCGACAGGGATTATGGAAAACATTCAGTACCTC.

This clonotype came up many times. V is TRBV29-1 and J is TRBJ2-5; 9 nucleotides agree with TRBD1. Germline V gene lookup returns CDR1 SQVTM and CDR2 ANQGSEA. This CDR3 has 13 amino acids. With V trimmed by 7 bases and J by 5 bases, 8 bases remained unmatched. The CDR3 spells CSAPGQGMETQYF. The CDR3 bases are TGCAGCGCCCCGGGACAGGGTATGGAGACCCAGTACTTC.

This clonotype was recorded at least ten times. The chain combines TRBV20-1 with TRBJ2-7; D perhaps matches TRBD1 (5 bases). This CDR3 spans 13 amino acids. Germline lookup yields CDR1 DFQATT and CDR2 SNEGSKA (reference sequence). V was clipped by 4 bases and J by 4 bases, with 14 bases between them. CDR3 DNA: TGCAGTGCTATGGGGCCAGGGTTTTACGAGCAGTACTTC. Translated: CSAMGPGFYEQYF.

This clonotype appeared many times. The chain recombines TRBV19 with TRBJ2-2; TRBD1 matches at 7 bases. V dropped 3 bases and J dropped 0; count of bases not matched to a gene: 1. This CDR3 is 15 amino acids long. The V gene's germline CDR1 is LNHDA and CDR2 SQIVND (reference sequence). CDR3 residues: CASSMDRSNTGELFF. The CDR3 coding sequence is TGTGCCAGTAGTATGGACAGGTCGAACACCGGGGAGCTGTTTTTT.

Concerning this clonotype: Possible read error: a much larger clone is one base away. The genes are TRBV20-1 and TRBJ1-5; D gene uncertain. Trimming left V 1 base short and J 8 bases short, with 12 bases between. Germline V gene lookup returns CDR1 DFQATT and CDR2 SNEGSKA (reference sequence). CDR3 length equals 13 residues. CDR3 loop: CSARGRTSEPQHF. In DNA form, the CDR3 reads TGCAGTGCTAGAGGCAGGACCTCTGAGCCCCAGCATTTT.

V and J are TRBV2 and TRBJ1-2; unclear D gene. The V gene's germline CDR1 is SNHLY and CDR2 FYNNEI. The CDR3 consists of 12 residues. V lost 4 bases, J lost 2 bases, and 5 bases lay in between. The CDR3 here is CASSAVNYGYTF. As DNA, the CDR3 is TGTGCCAGCAGTGCGGTGAACTATGGCTACACCTTC.

The sample holds a few counts of this clonotype. The chain couples TRBV6-5 to TRBJ2-7; 7 nucleotides align to TRBD1. This CDR3 region has 14 residues. Germline V gene data show CDR1 as MNHEY and CDR2 as SVGAGI. V lost 5 bases, J lost 5 bases, and 9 bases stayed unmatched. The CDR3 here is CASSPDYDRDEQYF. CDR3 DNA sequence: TGTGCCAGCAGTCCTGACTACGACAGGGACGAGCAGTACTTC.

This clonotype was found many times. The gene calls are TRBV18 and TRBJ2-7; 10 nucleotides match TRBD1. CDR1 is KGHSH, CDR2 LQKENI, per germline. CDR3 length: 14 amino acids. V was clipped by 3 bases and J by 5 bases; unmatched bases: 4. CDR3: CASSPGTGADEQYF. The CDR3 DNA reads as TGTGCCAGCTCACCCGGGACAGGGGCCGACGAGCAGTACTTC.

At least ten counts were recorded for this clonotype. The rearrangement uses TRBV7-2 and TRBJ1-4; TRBD1 aligns across 9 bases. Unmatched junction bases numbered 6, after V lost 5 bases and J lost 8 bases. CDR3 length: 14 residues. Looked up from germline, CDR1 is SGHTA and CDR2 is FQGNSA. CDR3 DNA sequence: TGTGCCAGCAGCCCCGACAGGGGGATCGAAAAACTGTTTTTT. Amino acids: CASSPDRGIEKLFF.

Points on this clonotype: Its ends do not fully match the called genes, so a read error is possible. V gene TRBV5-1 combines with J gene TRBJ2-7, with 7 bases matching TRBD1. The CDR3 runs to 14 residues. The germline V gene has CDR1 SGHRS and CDR2 YFSETQ. Here the CDR3 DNA reads TGCGCCGGCAGCCGATCGACAGGGACCTACGAGCAGTACTTC. It encodes CAGSRSTGTYEQYF.

This clonotype occurred a few times. The chain uses TRBV29-1 and TRBJ1-2; 9 bases match TRBD1. The V segment lost 1 base and the J segment 4 bases; nucleotides outside the gene matches: 4. The germline CDR1 and CDR2 sequences are SQVTM and ANQGSEA. The CDR3 runs 14 residues. The CDR3 coding sequence is TGCAGCGTTGAAGGGGACAGGGTGATCTATGGCTACACCTTC. Its translation: CSVEGDRVIYGYTF.

V and J are TRBV5-1 and TRBJ2-2; D unresolved. Germline assignment: CDR1 SGHRS and CDR2 YFSETQ. There are 16 residues in the CDR3. Trimming removed 5 bases from V and 3 bases from J, with 17 bases in between. This CDR3 is CASRPGHYPDTGELFF. Written as DNA, the CDR3 is TGCGCCAGCAGGCCCGGCCATTACCCCGACACCGGGGAGCTGTTTTTT.

The chain joins TRBV16 to TRBJ1-5; D may be TRBD1 (5 bases). The germline CDR1 and CDR2 sequences are KGHSY and FQNENV. The CDR3 runs to 15 residues. With 0 bases removed from V and 3 bases from J, the gap between germline ends came to 9 bases. The CDR3 loop is CASSQSGQANQPQHF. CDR3 DNA: TGTGCCAGCAGCCAATCGGGGCAGGCCAATCAGCCCCAGCATTTT.

The chain employs TRBV6-5 and TRBJ2-4; 8 nucleotides agree with TRBD1. The CDR3 sequence is 16 residues long. The germline gives CDR1 MNHEY, CDR2 SVGAGI. The ends lost 2 bases at V and 4 bases at J; junction bases unmatched: 7. CDR3 sequence (DNA): TGTGCCAGCAGTTACCTCCCGCAGGGGGCAAAAAACATTCAGTACTTC. Its protein product is CASSYLPQGAKNIQYF.

This clonotype has ten or more counts. The V gene is TRBV20-1, the J gene TRBJ2-1; D is perhaps TRBD1 or TRBD2 (6 bases each). CDR3 length: 14 amino acids. Trimming removed 0 bases from V and 8 bases from J, with 14 bases in between. CDR1 is DFQATT and CDR2 is SNEGSKA in the germline V gene (reference sequence). The CDR3 region has the DNA TGCAGTGCTAGAGATGGTGTGAGGGGGGATGAGCAGTTCTTC. This encodes CSARDGVRGDEQFF.

This clonotype was seen repeatedly, ten times or more. The gene calls are TRBV18 and TRBJ1-1, with D possibly TRBD1 on 5 matching bases. CDR3 length: 14 amino acids. V was cut by 1 base and J by 6 bases, with 12 bases left in between. Germline CDR1 KGHSH, CDR2 LQKENI. CDR3 in DNA: TGTGCCAGCTCACCACTTGAGGAGGGACCTGAAGCTTTCTTT. Protein: CASSPLEEGPEAFF.

There are many counts of this clonotype. The CDR3, as DNA: TGCGCCAGCAGCTTAAGATCAGGGAACTATGGCTACACCTTC. This codes for CASSLRSGNYGYTF. The chain couples TRBV5-1 to TRBJ1-2; tentative D call: TRBD1 (5 bases). CDR1 SGHRS and CDR2 YFSETQ come from the germline V gene. The CDR3 runs 14 residues. V was clipped by 2 bases and J by 2 bases, with 10 bases between them.

Ten or more counts support this clonotype. J is TRBJ1-4 and V is TRBV7-2, with TRBD1 as a possible D gene (6 bases). V lost 3 bases, J lost 0 bases, and 11 bases lay in between. The CDR3 runs to 16 residues. Per the germline V gene, CDR1 is SGHTA and CDR2 is FQGNSA. The CDR3 DNA follows: TGTGCCAGCAGCTTGGACAGTGGGGCAACTAATGAAAAACTGTTTTTT. Protein sequence: CASSLDSGATNEKLFF.

The table lists this clonotype with many counts. V is TRBV28 and J is TRBJ1-5, with D hard to call. From germline, CDR1 is MDHEN and CDR2 SYDVKM. The CDR3 spans 14 residues. Trimming shortened V by 5 bases and J by 8 bases, and 16 bases separated the two germline ends. DNA of the CDR3: TGTGCCAGCAGTCCTATCTTGGGTTTCGAGCCCCAGCATTTT. Translating it yields CASSPILGFEPQHF.

This clonotype was detected many times. In DNA, the CDR3 is TGTGCCAGCAGCTTAGCCCTAGGGGCCCAAGAGACCCAGTACTTC. The encoded protein is CASSLALGAQETQYF. The V gene is TRBV7-9, the J gene TRBJ2-5; weak D call: TRBD1 (5 bases). This CDR3 region has 15 residues. The germline V gene has CDR1 SEHNR and CDR2 FQNEAQ (reference sequence). V lost 0 bases and J lost 1, with 9 bases in between.

Turning to this clonotype: A read error may explain this, as a much larger clone is one base away. The final CDR3 position lacks the conserved phenylalanine or tryptophan, pointing to a likely read error. V and J are TRBV29-1 and TRBJ2-5; D is uncertain. Germline V gives CDR1 SQVTM, CDR2 ANQGSEA. The CDR3 has 15 residues. Trimming left V 4 bases short and J 0 bases short, with 15 bases between. DNA of the CDR3: TGCAGCGTTGGGGTCCCTGGCTGGTACCAAGAGACCCAGTACCTC. This encodes CSVGVPGWYQETQYL.

This clonotype has ten or more counts. The rearrangement uses TRBV6-5 and TRBJ1-1; weak D call: TRBD1 (6 bases). The V gene's germline CDR1 is MNHEY and CDR2 SVGAGI. Trimming cost V 0 bases and J 7 bases, with 15 bases left between them. The CDR3 runs 15 residues. The CDR3 spells CASSYSIQGRNEAFF. The CDR3 DNA reads as TGTGCCAGCAGTTACTCGATACAGGGACGAAATGAAGCTTTCTTT.

The table lists this clonotype with many counts. The J gene is TRBJ2-1, the V gene TRBV29-1; 8 bases agree with TRBD2. The ends lost 3 bases at V and 12 bases at J; junction bases unmatched: 16. The CDR3 runs 15 residues. The germline V gene encodes CDR1 SQVTM and CDR2 ANQGSEA. DNA for the CDR3: TGCAGCGTTGATATCGTACGGGAGGGCTGGGAATGGCAGTTCTTC. Protein product: CSVDIVREGWEWQFF.

In regard to this clonotype: A much larger clone lies one base from this, so it may be a read error. The V call is TRBV12-3 or TRBV12-4, the J call TRBJ1-1; tentatively, D is TRBD1 (5 bases). The CDR3 length is 13 residues. This chain's CDR3 is CASSSFGQGESFF. The CDR3, as DNA: TGTGCCAGCAGTTCCTTTGGGCAGGGTGAATCTTTCTTT.